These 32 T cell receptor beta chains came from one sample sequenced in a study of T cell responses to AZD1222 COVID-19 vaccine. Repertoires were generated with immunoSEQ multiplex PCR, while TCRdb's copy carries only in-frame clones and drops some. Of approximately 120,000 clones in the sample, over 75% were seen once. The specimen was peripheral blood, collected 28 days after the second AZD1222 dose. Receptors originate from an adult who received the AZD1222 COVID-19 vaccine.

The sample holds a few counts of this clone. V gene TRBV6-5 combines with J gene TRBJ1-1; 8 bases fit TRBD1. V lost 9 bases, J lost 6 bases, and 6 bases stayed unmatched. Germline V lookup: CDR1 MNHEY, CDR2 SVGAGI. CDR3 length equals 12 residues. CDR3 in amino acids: CASQPQGAEAFF. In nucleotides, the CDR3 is TGTGCCAGTCAACCACAGGGGGCTGAAGCTTTCTTT.

The CDR3: CASSLDGTYEQYF. DNA of the CDR3: TGCGCCAGCAGCTTGGACGGTACCTACGAGCAGTACTTC. The rearrangement links TRBV5-1 to TRBJ2-7; D uncertain. V lost 0 bases, J lost 2 bases, and 6 bases lay in between. CDR1 SGHRS and CDR2 YFSETQ come from the germline V gene. This CDR3 spans 13 amino acids.

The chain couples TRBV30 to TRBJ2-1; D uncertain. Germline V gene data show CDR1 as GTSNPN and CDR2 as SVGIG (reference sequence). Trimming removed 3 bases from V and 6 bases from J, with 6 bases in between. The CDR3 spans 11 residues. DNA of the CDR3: TGTGCCTGGAGAAGAGGCAATGAGCAGTTCTTC. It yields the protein CAWRRGNEQFF. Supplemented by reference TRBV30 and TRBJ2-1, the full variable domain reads SQTIHQWPATLVQPVGSPLSLECTVEGTSNPNLYWYRQAAGRGLQLLFYSVGIGQISSEVPQNLSASRPQDRQFILSSKKLLLSDSGFYLCAWRRGNEQFFGPGTRLTVL.

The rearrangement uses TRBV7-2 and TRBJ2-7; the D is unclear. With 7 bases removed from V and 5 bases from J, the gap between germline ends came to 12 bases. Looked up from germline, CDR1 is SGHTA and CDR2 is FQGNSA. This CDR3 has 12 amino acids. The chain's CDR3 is CASTSSKDEQYF. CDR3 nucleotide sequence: TGTGCCAGCACCTCTAGTAAAGACGAGCAGTACTTC.

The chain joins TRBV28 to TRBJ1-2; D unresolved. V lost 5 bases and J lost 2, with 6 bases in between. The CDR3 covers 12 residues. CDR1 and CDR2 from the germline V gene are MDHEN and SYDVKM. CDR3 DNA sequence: TGTGCCAGCAGTAGGCTCAACTATGGCTACACCTTC. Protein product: CASSRLNYGYTF.

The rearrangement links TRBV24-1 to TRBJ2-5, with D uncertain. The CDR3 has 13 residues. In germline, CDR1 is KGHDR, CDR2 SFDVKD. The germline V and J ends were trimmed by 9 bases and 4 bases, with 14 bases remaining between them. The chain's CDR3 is CATRVWSRETQYF. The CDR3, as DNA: TGTGCCACCCGAGTCTGGAGTCGAGAGACCCAGTACTTC.

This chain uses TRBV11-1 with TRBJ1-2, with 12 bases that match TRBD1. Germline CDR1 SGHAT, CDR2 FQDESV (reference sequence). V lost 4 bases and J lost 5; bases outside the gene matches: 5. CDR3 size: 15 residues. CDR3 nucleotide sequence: TGTGCCAGCAGCTCCGGGACAGGGGGCGCTTATGGCTACACCTTC. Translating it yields CASSSGTGGAYGYTF.

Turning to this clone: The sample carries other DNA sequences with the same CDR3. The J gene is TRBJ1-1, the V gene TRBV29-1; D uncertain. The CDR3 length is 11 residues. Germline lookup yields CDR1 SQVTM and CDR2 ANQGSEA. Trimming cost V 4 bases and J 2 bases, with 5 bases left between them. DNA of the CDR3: TGCAGCGTTGTAGGTAACACTGAAGCTTTCTTT. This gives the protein CSVVGNTEAFF.

For the CDR3, the DNA is TGTGCCAGCAGCTTCCCGAGGTACAATGAGCAGTTCTTC. The encoded protein is CASSFPRYNEQFF. The chain is built from TRBV9 and TRBJ2-1; unclear D gene. From germline, CDR1 is SGDLS and CDR2 YYNGEE. The CDR3 is 13 amino acids. Trimming removed 4 bases at V and 4 bases at J, with 9 bases between.

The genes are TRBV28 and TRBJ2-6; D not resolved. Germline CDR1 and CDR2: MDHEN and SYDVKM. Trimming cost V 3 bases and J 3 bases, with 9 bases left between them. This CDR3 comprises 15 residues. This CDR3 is CASSFYSDGANVLTF. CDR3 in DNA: TGTGCCAGCAGTTTTTACTCAGATGGGGCCAACGTCCTGACTTTC.

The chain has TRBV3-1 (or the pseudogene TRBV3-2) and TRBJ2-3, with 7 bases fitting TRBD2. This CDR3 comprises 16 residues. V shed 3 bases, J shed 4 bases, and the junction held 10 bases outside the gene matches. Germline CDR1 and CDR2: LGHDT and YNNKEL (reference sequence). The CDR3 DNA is TGTGCCAGCAGCCACCGCCTAGCGGTTGGCGCAGATACGCAGTATTTT. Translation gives CASSHRLAVGADTQYF.

The CDR3 region has the DNA TGCGCCAGCAGCCAACAAGGGGGTAATCAGCCCCAGCATTTT. The encoded protein is CASSQQGGNQPQHF. The chain combines TRBV4-3 with TRBJ1-5; tentatively, D is TRBD1 (6 bases). Deletions cut 2 bases from V and 4 bases from J, with 9 bases between. Germline V CDR1 and CDR2: LGHNA, YSLEER. CDR3 size: 14 residues.

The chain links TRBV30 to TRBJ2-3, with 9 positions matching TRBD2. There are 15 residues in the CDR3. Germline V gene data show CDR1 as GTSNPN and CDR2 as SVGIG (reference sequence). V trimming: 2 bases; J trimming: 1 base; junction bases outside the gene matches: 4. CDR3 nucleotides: TGTGCCTGGAGTAGTAGCGGGAGAGGCACAGATACGCAGTATTTT. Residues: CAWSSSGRGTDTQYF.

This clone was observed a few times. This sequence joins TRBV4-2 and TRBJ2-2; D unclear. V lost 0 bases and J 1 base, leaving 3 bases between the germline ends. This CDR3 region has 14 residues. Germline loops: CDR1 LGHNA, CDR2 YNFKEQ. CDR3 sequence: CASSQEKNTGELFF. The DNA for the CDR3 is TGTGCCAGCAGCCAAGAGAAGAACACCGGGGAGCTGTTTTTT.

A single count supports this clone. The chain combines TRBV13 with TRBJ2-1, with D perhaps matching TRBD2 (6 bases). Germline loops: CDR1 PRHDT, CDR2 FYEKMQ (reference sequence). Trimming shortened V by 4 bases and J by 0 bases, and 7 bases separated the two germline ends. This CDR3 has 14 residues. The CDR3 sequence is CASSSRDSYNEQFF. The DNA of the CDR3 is TGTGCCAGCAGCTCGCGGGACTCCTACAATGAGCAGTTCTTC.

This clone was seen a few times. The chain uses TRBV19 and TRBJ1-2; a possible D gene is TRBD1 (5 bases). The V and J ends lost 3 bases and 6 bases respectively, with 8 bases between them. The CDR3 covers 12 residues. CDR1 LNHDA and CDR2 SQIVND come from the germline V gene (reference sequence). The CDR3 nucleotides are TGTGCCAGTAGTATCTTGGGGGATGGCTACACCTTC. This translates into CASSILGDGYTF.

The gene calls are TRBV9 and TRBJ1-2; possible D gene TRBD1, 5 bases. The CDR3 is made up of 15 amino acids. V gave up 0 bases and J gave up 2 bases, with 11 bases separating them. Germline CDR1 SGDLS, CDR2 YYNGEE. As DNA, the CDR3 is TGTGCCAGCAGCGTAGATCCAGGGTTGAACTATGGCTACACCTTC. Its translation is CASSVDPGLNYGYTF.

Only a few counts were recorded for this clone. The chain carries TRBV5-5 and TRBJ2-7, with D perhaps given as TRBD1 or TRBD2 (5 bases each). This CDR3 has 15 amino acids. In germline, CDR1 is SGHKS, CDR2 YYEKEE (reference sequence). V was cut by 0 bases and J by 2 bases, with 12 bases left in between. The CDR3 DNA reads TGTGCCAGCAGCTTGGTCGGGGACCAAACCTACGAGCAGTACTTC. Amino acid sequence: CASSLVGDQTYEQYF.

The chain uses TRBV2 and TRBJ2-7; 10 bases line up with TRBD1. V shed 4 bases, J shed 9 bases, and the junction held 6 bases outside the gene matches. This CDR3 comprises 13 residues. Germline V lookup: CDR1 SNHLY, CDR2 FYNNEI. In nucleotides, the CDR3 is TGTGCCAGCAGTGGCCGGACAGGGGGAGGGCAGTACTTC. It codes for CASSGRTGGGQYF. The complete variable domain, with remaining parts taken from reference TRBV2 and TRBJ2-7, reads EPEVTQTPSHQVTQMGQEVILRCVPISNHLYFYWYRQILGQKVEFLVSFYNNEISEKSEIFDDQFSVERPDGSNFTLKIRSTKLEDSAMYFCASSGRTGGGQYFGPGTRLTVT.

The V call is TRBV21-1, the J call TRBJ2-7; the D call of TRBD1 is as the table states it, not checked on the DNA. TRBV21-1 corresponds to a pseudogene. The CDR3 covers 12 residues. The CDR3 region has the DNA TGTGCCAGCACTCCAGGGCCCTACGAGCAGTACTTC. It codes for CASTPGPYEQYF.

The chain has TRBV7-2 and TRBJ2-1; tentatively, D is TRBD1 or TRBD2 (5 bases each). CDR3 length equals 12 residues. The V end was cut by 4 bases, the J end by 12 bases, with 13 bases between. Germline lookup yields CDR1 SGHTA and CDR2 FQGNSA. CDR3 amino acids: CASSSPRGAQFF. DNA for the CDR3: TGTGCCAGCAGCTCGCCTCGGGGCGCGCAGTTCTTC.

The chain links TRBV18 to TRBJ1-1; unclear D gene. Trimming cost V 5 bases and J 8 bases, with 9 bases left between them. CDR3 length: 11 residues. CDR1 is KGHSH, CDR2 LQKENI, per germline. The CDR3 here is CASSFDREAFF. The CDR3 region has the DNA TGTGCCAGCTCATTCGATAGAGAAGCTTTCTTT.

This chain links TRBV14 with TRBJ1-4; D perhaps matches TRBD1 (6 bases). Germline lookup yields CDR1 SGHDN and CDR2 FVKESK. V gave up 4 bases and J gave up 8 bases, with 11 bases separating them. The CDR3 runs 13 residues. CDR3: CASSRLGGEKLFF. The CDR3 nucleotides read TGTGCCAGCAGCCGCCTAGGGGGGGAAAAACTGTTTTTT.

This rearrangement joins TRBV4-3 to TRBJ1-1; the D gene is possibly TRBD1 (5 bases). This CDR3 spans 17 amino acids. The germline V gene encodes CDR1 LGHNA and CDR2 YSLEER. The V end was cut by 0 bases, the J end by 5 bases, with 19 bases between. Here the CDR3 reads CASSQDLFRDRGTEAFF. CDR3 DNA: TGCGCCAGCAGCCAAGATTTGTTCCGGGATCGGGGGACTGAAGCTTTCTTT.

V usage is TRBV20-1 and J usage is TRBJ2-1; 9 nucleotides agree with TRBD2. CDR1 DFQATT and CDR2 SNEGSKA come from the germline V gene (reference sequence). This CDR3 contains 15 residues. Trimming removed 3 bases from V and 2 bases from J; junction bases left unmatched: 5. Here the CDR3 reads CSASWLAGTYNEQFF. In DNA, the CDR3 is TGCAGTGCTAGTTGGCTAGCGGGAACCTACAATGAGCAGTTCTTC.

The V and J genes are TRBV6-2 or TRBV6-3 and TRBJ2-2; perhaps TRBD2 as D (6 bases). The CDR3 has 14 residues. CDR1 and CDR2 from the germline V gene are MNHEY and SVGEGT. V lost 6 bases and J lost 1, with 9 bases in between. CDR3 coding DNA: TGTGCCAGCAGCCAGGGAGGGAACACCGGGGAGCTGTTTTTT. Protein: CASSQGGNTGELFF.

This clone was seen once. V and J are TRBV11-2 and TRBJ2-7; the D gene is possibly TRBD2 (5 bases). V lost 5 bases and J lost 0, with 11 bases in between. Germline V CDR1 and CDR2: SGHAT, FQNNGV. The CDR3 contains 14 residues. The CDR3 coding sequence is TGTGCCAGCAGCCTAGCTTGGAGCTCCTACGAGCAGTACTTC. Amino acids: CASSLAWSSYEQYF.

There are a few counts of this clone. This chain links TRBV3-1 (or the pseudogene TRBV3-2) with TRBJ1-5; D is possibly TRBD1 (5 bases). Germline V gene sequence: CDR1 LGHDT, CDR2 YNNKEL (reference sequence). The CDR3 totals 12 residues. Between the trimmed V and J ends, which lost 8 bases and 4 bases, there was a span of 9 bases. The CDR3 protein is CASGWGNQPQHF. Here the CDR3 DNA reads TGTGCCAGCGGGTGGGGGAATCAGCCCCAGCATTTT.

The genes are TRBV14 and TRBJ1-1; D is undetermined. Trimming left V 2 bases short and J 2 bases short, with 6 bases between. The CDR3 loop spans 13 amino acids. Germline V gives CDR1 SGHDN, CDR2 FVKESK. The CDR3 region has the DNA TGTGCCAGCAGCCAAACACGTAACACTGAAGCTTTCTTT. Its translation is CASSQTRNTEAFF.

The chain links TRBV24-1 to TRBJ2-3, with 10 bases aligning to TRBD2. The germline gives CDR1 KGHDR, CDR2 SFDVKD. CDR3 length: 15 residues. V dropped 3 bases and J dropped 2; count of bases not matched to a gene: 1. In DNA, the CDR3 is TGTGCCACCAGTGATCTAGCGGGGGACACAGATACGCAGTATTTT. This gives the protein CATSDLAGDTDTQYF.

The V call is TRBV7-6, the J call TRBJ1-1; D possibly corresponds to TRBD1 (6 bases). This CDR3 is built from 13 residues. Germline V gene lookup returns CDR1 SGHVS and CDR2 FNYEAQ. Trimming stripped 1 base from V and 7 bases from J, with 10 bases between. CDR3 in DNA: TGTGCCAGCAGCTTAGTCGAACAGGGTGAAGCTTTCTTT. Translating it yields CASSLVEQGEAFF.

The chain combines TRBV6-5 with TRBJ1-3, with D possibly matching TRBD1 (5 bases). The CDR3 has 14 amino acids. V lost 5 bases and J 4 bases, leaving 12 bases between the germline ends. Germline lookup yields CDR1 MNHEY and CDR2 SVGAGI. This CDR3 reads CASSPGMRGNTIYF. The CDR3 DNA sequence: TGTGCCAGCAGTCCAGGGATGAGGGGAAACACCATATATTTT.